The clone carrying this T cell receptor (beta chain) appeared once. Its antigen is as yet unknown. Sequencing used immunoSEQ multiplex PCR; TCRdb keeps in-frame clones, though not all of them. The data hold 30,000 to 35,000 clones, with 70% to 90% observed a single time. The sample originates from a study of T cells in localized non-small cell lung cancer. Study results and limitations: Among blood samples, higher T cell density accompanied longer overall survival. Only one tumor region was sequenced, so heterogeneity remains possible. Clonality peaked in uninvolved adjacent lung rather than tumor. Detection in adjacent lung was observed for a median around 59 of the top 100 tumor clones.

This TCR was recovered from a female donor at least 60 years old with stage I lung adenocarcinoma. The input for sequencing was peripheral blood, taken before any cancer treatment.

The CDR3 DNA sequence: TGTGCCAGCAGCGCCGTCCCCGGGGCCTCGGGGGGCTATGGCTACACCTTC. Residues: CASSAVPGASGGYGYTF. The chain has TRBV9 and TRBJ1-2; D perhaps matches TRBD1 (5 bases). The V and J ends lost 3 bases and 4 bases respectively, with 22 bases between them. The CDR3 sequence is 17 residues long. Germline V CDR1 and CDR2: SGDLS, YYNGEE.